The 20 T cell receptor beta chains below come from one sample, sequenced in a study of blood T cell repertoires in COVID-19. Clones were sequenced by immunoSEQ multiplex PCR, and TCRdb holds only the in-frame ones, with some missing. The repertoire includes 150,000 to 200,000 clones, around 85% of them detected once, and approximately 3.3% sits in the top ten. Material: peripheral blood. The receptors were sampled from a human donor with acute or convalescent COVID-19. The donor label of this sample is uncertain.

The V and J genes are TRBV9 and TRBJ2-3; TRBD2 matches at 9 bases. Germline CDR1 SGDLS, CDR2 YYNGEE. This CDR3 is built from 17 residues. V trimming: 0 bases; J trimming: 2 bases; junction bases outside the gene matches: 7. As DNA, the CDR3 is TGTGCCAGCAGCGTAGTGGCTAGCGGGGCGATCACAGATACGCAGTATTTT. Protein sequence: CASSVVASGAITDTQYF.

The CDR3 nucleotides are TGTGCCAGCAGCTTTAAACAGGCGGGGAACTATGGCTACACCTTC. It specifies CASSFKQAGNYGYTF. V is TRBV7-9 and J is TRBJ1-2; weak D call: TRBD1 (5 bases). Germline values: CDR1 SEHNR, CDR2 FQNEAQ (reference sequence). With 3 bases removed from V and 2 bases from J, the gap between germline ends came to 13 bases. The CDR3 is made up of 15 amino acids.

This CDR3 is CASSFGGAGTEAFF. The CDR3 nucleotides are TGTGCCAGCAGTTTCGGGGGGGCTGGGACTGAAGCTTTCTTT. The chain has TRBV28 and TRBJ1-1; maybe TRBD1 (6 bases). Germline values: CDR1 MDHEN, CDR2 SYDVKM. Trimming left V 3 bases short and J 5 bases short, with 13 bases between. The CDR3 totals 14 residues.

The rearrangement uses TRBV18 and TRBJ2-3; TRBD2 aligns across 12 bases. The germline V gene encodes CDR1 KGHSH and CDR2 LQKENI. V was pared by 1 base and J by 6 bases, with 8 bases of the junction left unmatched. This CDR3 comprises 17 residues. CDR3 DNA sequence: TGTGCCAGCTCACCACTTTCTAGCGGGGGGGCCGCGGATACGCAGTATTTT. Translation: CASSPLSSGGAADTQYF.

The V gene is TRBV5-1, the J gene TRBJ2-1; 7 bases map to TRBD1. Germline trimming cut 2 bases from V and 10 bases from J; bases unmatched to any gene: 15. Germline V gives CDR1 SGHRS, CDR2 YFSETQ. There are 16 residues in the CDR3. The CDR3 nucleotides read TGCGCCAGCAGCTTACAGGGGAGTGCATCCACAATCGAGCAGTTCTTC. Protein sequence: CASSLQGSASTIEQFF.

This chain uses TRBV7-2 with TRBJ1-4; 10 bases fit TRBD1. The CDR3 sequence is 17 residues long. V lost 0 bases to trimming and J lost 5 bases; unmatched junction nucleotides: 6. From germline, CDR1 is SGHTA and CDR2 FQGNSA. CDR3 loop: CASSLAGQGMKNEKLFF. The CDR3 region has the DNA TGTGCCAGCAGCTTAGCGGGACAGGGGATGAAGAATGAAAAACTGTTTTTT.

The rearrangement uses TRBV29-1 and TRBJ1-3; TRBD1 agrees at 7 bases. From germline, CDR1 is SQVTM and CDR2 ANQGSEA. The CDR3 is 15 amino acids. Losses at the gene ends were 6 bases for V and 4 bases for J; bases not matched to a gene: 12. CDR3 sequence reads: CSVDRDRGAGNTIYF. The CDR3 nucleotides are TGCAGCGTCGACCGGGACAGAGGAGCGGGAAACACCATATATTTT.

The chain couples TRBV7-2 to TRBJ2-1; 7 bases are a match to TRBD1. The CDR3 runs to 18 residues. Per germline, CDR1 SGHTA and CDR2 FQGNSA. The V and J ends lost 4 bases and 0 bases, in that order; junction bases with no gene match: 12. In DNA form, the CDR3 reads TGTGCCAGCAGCTGGCCGCTGACAGGGAGAAGCTCCTACAATGAGCAGTTCTTC. Encoded protein: CASSWPLTGRSSYNEQFF.

The rearrangement links TRBV15 to TRBJ1-1; TRBD1 matches at 8 bases. V shed 3 bases, J shed 6 bases, and the junction held 9 bases outside the gene matches. Germline CDR1 LNHNV, CDR2 YYDKDF (reference sequence). This CDR3 has 15 amino acids. CDR3 in amino acids: CATSRGGTGGAEAFF. Written as DNA, the CDR3 is TGTGCCACCAGCAGGGGTGGGACAGGCGGCGCTGAAGCTTTCTTT.

V gene TRBV3-1 (or the pseudogene TRBV3-2) combines with J gene TRBJ2-2; 9 bases fit TRBD2. Germline CDR1 reads LGHDT; CDR2 reads YNNKEL (reference sequence). The CDR3 length is 18 residues. With V trimmed by 3 bases and J by 5 bases, 13 bases remained unmatched. The CDR3: CASSHRADAGGRTGELFF. The CDR3 DNA is TGTGCCAGCAGCCATCGAGCGGACGCGGGGGGGCGGACCGGGGAGCTGTTTTTT.

As for this clone: The germline gene is not matched at one end of the junction; a read error may be the cause. The rearrangement uses TRBV7-9 and TRBJ2-1, with 8 bases identical to TRBD1. Germline assignment: CDR1 SEHNR and CDR2 FQNEAQ (reference sequence). The CDR3 has 12 amino acids. CDR3 nucleotide sequence: TGTGCCAGCAGCTTAAACAGGGGGTACATCCTCTTC. Protein product: CASSLNRGYILF.

The genes are TRBV5-8 and TRBJ1-4; TRBD1 aligns across 7 bases. The junction had 9 bases not matched to a gene; V was cut back by 5 bases and J by 5 bases. CDR3 size: 15 residues. The germline CDR1 and CDR2 sequences are SGHTS and YDEGEE. For the CDR3, the DNA is TGTGCCAGCAGAACCCGACAGGGACCGAATGAAAAACTGTTTTTT. Encoded protein: CASRTRQGPNEKLFF.

This chain uses TRBV5-1 with TRBJ2-7; D is possibly TRBD2 (5 bases). Germline values: CDR1 SGHRS, CDR2 YFSETQ. The V end was cut by 2 bases, the J end by 4 bases, with 10 bases between. The CDR3 consists of 13 residues. The CDR3 reads CASSFEGKYEQYF. Written as DNA, the CDR3 is TGCGCCAGCAGCTTTGAGGGAAAGTACGAGCAGTACTTC.

The CDR3 DNA reads as TGTGCCAGCAGCTACTCGACAGGAACTAATGAAAAACTGTTTTTT. Its protein product is CASSYSTGTNEKLFF. The chain employs TRBV11-3 and TRBJ1-4; TRBD1 is a possible D gene (6 bases). This CDR3 has 15 amino acids. Germline loops: CDR1 SGHNT, CDR2 YENEEA. V was clipped by 4 bases and J by 1 base, with 10 bases between them. Full variable domain (remainder filled in from reference TRBV11-3 and TRBJ1-4): EAGVVQSPRYKIIEKKQPVAFWCNPISGHNTLYWYLQNLGQGPELLIRYENEEAVDDSQLPKDRFSAERLKGVDSTLKIQPAELGDSAVYLCASSYSTGTNEKLFFGSGTQLSVL.

The rearrangement joins TRBV7-2 to TRBJ2-5; 8 bases align to TRBD1. The CDR3 has 14 residues. In germline, CDR1 is SGHTA, CDR2 FQGNSA. The V gene end was trimmed by 5 bases and the J gene end by 2 bases; junction bases not matched to a gene: 4. CDR3 protein: CASSLRDRQETQYF. The CDR3 DNA is TGTGCCAGCAGCCTTCGGGACAGGCAAGAGACCCAGTACTTC.

The chain combines TRBV2 with TRBJ1-5; D gene ambiguous. CDR1 is SNHLY, CDR2 FYNNEI, per germline. The CDR3 covers 13 residues. Between the trimmed V and J ends, which lost 5 bases and 3 bases, there was a span of 8 bases. CDR3 region: CASSYSYNQPQHF. The DNA for the CDR3 is TGTGCCAGCAGTTACAGTTACAATCAGCCCCAGCATTTT.

The CDR3 nucleotides are TGTGCCAGTAGTATACCGAACAGGTCCTCGAACACTGAAGCTTTCTTT. Its translation: CASSIPNRSSNTEAFF. The rearrangement links TRBV19 to TRBJ1-1; the D gene is possibly TRBD1 (5 bases). The V end was cut by 2 bases, the J end by 1 base, with 14 bases between. The CDR3 totals 16 residues. Looked up from germline, CDR1 is LNHDA and CDR2 is SQIVND (reference sequence).

The V and J genes are TRBV6-5 and TRBJ2-7, with 8 nucleotides matching TRBD1. This CDR3 has 16 amino acids. Germline V CDR1 and CDR2: MNHEY, SVGAGI. The V and J ends lost 2 bases and 3 bases, in that order; junction bases with no gene match: 9. CDR3 loop: CASSYGGTGKYYEQYF. For the CDR3, the DNA is TGTGCCAGCAGTTACGGGGGGACAGGAAAATACTACGAGCAGTACTTC.

CDR3 nucleotide sequence: TGTGCCAGCTCACCGCAGAGTTTTAGGAGCTCCTATAATTCACCCCTCCACTTT. It yields the protein CASSPQSFRSSYNSPLHF. The chain uses TRBV18 and TRBJ1-6; D is ambiguous. V was shortened by 3 bases and J by 0 bases, with 15 bases between the two germline ends. Per the germline V gene, CDR1 is KGHSH and CDR2 is LQKENI. CDR3 size: 18 residues.

The rearrangement links TRBV5-4 to TRBJ2-6, with 9 bases identical to TRBD1. The germline CDR1 and CDR2 sequences are SGHNT and YYREEE (reference sequence). This CDR3 is 19 amino acids long. V gave up 4 bases and J gave up 0 bases; unmatched junction bases: 11. The CDR3 is CASSTRPGQGNSGANVLTF. In DNA form, the CDR3 reads TGTGCCAGCAGCACCAGACCGGGACAGGGAAACTCTGGGGCCAACGTCCTGACTTTC.